This T cell receptor (beta chain) was sequenced in a study of OX40 agonist ivuxolimab in advanced cancers. Study outcomes and limitations: Partial responders dosed at 0.1-3.0 mg/kg displayed clonal expansion ranking among the lowest.

Trimming left V 1 base short and J 5 bases short, with 4 bases between. The germline gives CDR1 DFQATT, CDR2 SNEGSKA (reference sequence). The CDR3 has 11 amino acids. Autoimmune disease history or systemic immunosuppression was exclusionary. Blood sampling took place at baseline, cycle 4 day 1, and cycle 7 day 1. Remarks on this clone: No antigen is known for it.

This table comes from immunoSEQ multiplex PCR, and its TCRdb copy is limited to in-frame clones, with some not included. The data hold tens of thousands of clones, with approximately 87% observed a single time. The TCR was taken from an adult with an advanced solid tumor such as melanoma, head and neck, liver or kidney cancer. The input for sequencing was CD4+ or CD8+ T cells sorted from blood, taken in a trial of the OX40 agonist ivuxolimab. This sequence joins TRBV20-1 and TRBJ2-3; D unclear. CDR3 in amino acids: CSARVGDTQYF. The CDR3 nucleotides read TGCAGTGCTAGAGTTGGAGATACGCAGTATTTT.